This record covers a single TCR beta chain. The antigen remains undetermined. cDNA synthesis used the whole RNA isolate, giving expressed TCRB sequences. About 3.57 million reads per sample were averaged for naive, central memory and regulatory samples. TCRdb's copy holds only in-frame clones and misses some; the assay was immunoSEQ multiplex PCR. The sample contains around 340,000 clones, around a fifth of which appear only once. Germline V gene data show CDR1 as MNHEY and CDR2 as SMNVEV (reference sequence). This CDR3 has 15 residues. The ends lost 3 bases at V and 7 bases at J; junction bases unmatched: 9. These data come from a study of beta chain features in type 1 diabetes. General observations from the study: It was possible that PCR favored shorter templates, equally so in patients and controls.

This chain uses TRBV27 with TRBJ1-2; 9 positions agree with TRBD1. This receptor was obtained from a woman under 30 in good health. The sequenced sample was naive CD4+ T cells from blood. In DNA, the CDR3 is TGTGCCAGCAGTTTGGACAGGGGATTGATTGGTGGCTACACCTTC. Translated: CASSLDRGLIGGYTF.